This T cell receptor beta chain was retrieved from a study of T cells expressing NK-cell markers. As for the study in general: Seven of eight sequenced donors tested HCMV-seropositive; one tested seronegative.

UMI-tagged 5'RACE template switching yielded the TCR beta cDNA. TCRdb re-called the 5' RACE reads and gives one entry per CDR3 protein, without DNA. The record lists approximately 460,000 distinct CDR3 sequences, of which the ten most abundant hold roughly 7.2%. Findings and limits, study-wide: Six of the donors carried dominant NKG2C+ clonotypes that took up about 1.0-8% of their CD8+ T cells. Similarly, these clonotypes led the CD3+CD56-NKG2C+ fraction as well in a few donors.

Comments on this clonotype: Its specificity is unknown.

The CDR3 loop spans 12 amino acids. Germline V gene data show CDR1 as MDHEN and CDR2 as SYDVKM. The sample consisted of blood T cells: a sorted CD56 or NKG2C T cell subset, CD4+ or CD8+ T cells, or bulk PBMC T cells (not recorded which). The chain employs TRBV28 and TRBJ2-5; TCRdb's D call of TRBD2 is untestable without DNA. The receptor was isolated from a woman aged 18-69 years in good health. CDR3 sequence reads: CASIREGETQYF.